The clone carrying this T cell receptor beta chain has more than one count but fewer than ten. This sample is part of a study of blood T cell repertoires in COVID-19. Germline loops: CDR1 SEHNR, CDR2 FQNEAQ (reference sequence). CDR3 size: 15 residues. V was shortened by 1 base and J by 11 bases, with 15 bases between the two germline ends. Authors' processing steps: Reference gene primer amplification gave estimated nucleated cell counts. Repertoires were generated with immunoSEQ multiplex PCR, while TCRdb's copy carries only in-frame clones and drops some. Clone size and the V and J calls come from that table; the DNA yielded D and trimming. The profile shows roughly 260,000 clones, approximately 90% of them singletons. This study enrolled people aged 18 to 89 from around 25 US geographic areas.

This TCR came from a woman under 40 with acute COVID-19. The rearrangement joins TRBV7-9 to TRBJ1-6; D might be TRBD1 (6 bases). Sequencing used PBMCs or T cells enriched from blood (not recorded which). The CDR3 region has the DNA TGTGCCAGCAGCTTAGACGGGGGGCTTTCACCACCCCTCCACTTT. Amino acid sequence: CASSLDGGLSPPLHF.